The sequence of this T cell receptor (beta chain) was determined in a study of identical twins. TCRdb re-called the 5' RACE reads through MiXCR, storing one row per CDR3 protein. The sample contains 1.5 million to 2 million distinct CDR3 sequences, about 30% of which appear only once. Trimming took 1 base from V and 0 from J, leaving 9 bases between them. The CDR3 has 14 amino acids. CDR1 is DFQATT and CDR2 is SNEGSKA in the germline V gene (reference sequence). Sequenced: cord blood. This chain connects TRBV20-1 to TRBJ2-5; D remains unclear. The receptor's source is a newborn girl in good health. The CDR3 DNA reads TGCAGTGCTAGAGTTTCGCGGTACCAAGAGACCCAGTACTTC. Translation gives CSARVSRYQETQYF.